The 23 T cell receptor beta chains presented below share a single source sample, sequenced in a study of T cells in Graves' hyperthyroidism and ophthalmopathy. Researchers amplified the TCR beta CDR3 regions from RNA transcripts. TCR CDR3 regions were first amplified by RT-PCR with HTBI primers. TCRdb analysed the multiplex PCR reads with MiXCR anew, one entry per CDR3 protein. The sample carries 500,000 to 650,000 distinct CDR3 sequences, around 15% recorded once. The material sequenced was blood. These receptors originate from a woman aged 45-59 years with Graves' ophthalmopathy.

V is TRBV24-1 and J is TRBJ2-2; a weak D match, TRBD1 (5 bases). Germline V CDR1 and CDR2: KGHDR, SFDVKD. V was trimmed by 3 bases and J by 0 bases, leaving 13 bases between them. This CDR3 is built from 17 residues. CDR3 sequence (DNA): TGTGCCACCAGTGATACCGCCGGACACGCGAACACCGGGGAGCTGTTTTTT. It encodes CATSDTAGHANTGELFF.

This clonotype was observed at least ten times. The genes are TRBV11-2 and TRBJ2-7; 12 nucleotides line up with TRBD1. V trimming: 5 bases; J trimming: 6 bases; junction bases outside the gene matches: 2. Germline V gene sequence: CDR1 SGHAT, CDR2 FQNNGV. The CDR3 is 13 amino acids. As DNA, the CDR3 is TGTGCCAGCAGCAGGGACAGGGGGCGCGAGCAGTACTTC. Translating it yields CASSRDRGREQYF.

To note about this clonotype: A much larger clone differs by one base, so this may be a read error. The chain has TRBV24-1 and TRBJ2-7; D not certain. The V and J ends lost 5 bases and 3 bases respectively, with 13 bases between them. The CDR3 is 14 amino acids. CDR1 and CDR2 (germline): KGHDR, SFDVKD. The CDR3 loop is CATSGAGVVYEQYF. CDR3 DNA sequence: TGTGCCACCAGTGGAGCTGGGGTGGTCTACGAGCAGTACTTC.

This clonotype has a count of ten or more. This chain joins TRBV28 and TRBJ2-1, with 10 bases fitting TRBD2. The V gene's germline CDR1 is MDHEN and CDR2 SYDVKM. The CDR3 length is 15 residues. J lost 8 bases, V lost 6 bases, and 10 bases had no gene match. In DNA form, the CDR3 reads TGTGCCAGCAGCTTCAGCGGGAGGGCCACCTATGAGCAGTTCTTC. Amino acid sequence: CASSFSGRATYEQFF.

This clonotype was detected ten times or more. In DNA form, the CDR3 reads TGTGCCAGCATGACCGACCGAAACATTCAGTACTTC. This codes for CASMTDRNIQYF. The gene calls are TRBV7-2 and TRBJ2-4; D is uncertain. This CDR3 spans 12 amino acids. Germline loops: CDR1 SGHTA, CDR2 FQGNSA. Between the trimmed V and J ends, which lost 7 bases and 6 bases, there was a span of 10 bases.

The table lists this clonotype with a few counts. The V gene is TRBV9, the J gene TRBJ2-1, with D possibly matching TRBD2 (6 bases). Between the trimmed V and J ends, which lost 3 bases and 6 bases, there was a span of 19 bases. This CDR3 has 16 residues. Germline V gene lookup returns CDR1 SGDLS and CDR2 YYNGEE. The CDR3 loop is CASSGRSGRPGNEQFF. The CDR3 DNA follows: TGTGCCAGCAGCGGACGTAGCGGAAGACCGGGCAATGAGCAGTTCTTC.

At least ten counts were recorded for this clonotype. The chain uses TRBV27 and TRBJ1-5, with a weak D call TRBD1 (6 bases). Germline CDR1 reads MNHEY; CDR2 reads SMNVEV (reference sequence). V was pared by 0 bases and J by 6 bases, with 18 bases between. This CDR3 has 17 amino acids. This CDR3 reads CASSLSGGLEGRQPQHF. The CDR3 nucleotides are TGTGCCAGCAGTTTATCAGGGGGATTGGAAGGGCGTCAGCCCCAGCATTTT.

About this clonotype: This CDR3 fails to terminate in the conserved phenylalanine or tryptophan, so it likely reflects a read error. The chain couples TRBV7-9 to TRBJ2-7, with D perhaps given as TRBD1 or TRBD2 (6 bases each). This CDR3 is 15 amino acids long. Deletions cut 1 base from V and 2 bases from J, with 12 bases between. Germline V lookup: CDR1 SEHNR, CDR2 FQNEAQ (reference sequence). CDR3 sequence: CASSLVRGGAYEQYL. CDR3 DNA: TGTGCCAGCAGCTTAGTCAGGGGAGGTGCCTACGAGCAGTACCTC.

The chain recombines TRBV30 with TRBJ2-1; no definite D call. The CDR3 totals 12 residues. The V gene's germline CDR1 is GTSNPN and CDR2 SVGIG (reference sequence). With 0 bases removed from V and 6 bases from J, the gap between germline ends came to 6 bases. In DNA form, the CDR3 reads TGTGCCTGGAGTGTAAGCATCAATGAGCAGTTCTTC. Its protein product is CAWSVSINEQFF.

A single count supports this clonotype. The chain carries TRBV20-1 and TRBJ2-2; 9 nucleotides line up with TRBD1. Germline loops: CDR1 DFQATT, CDR2 SNEGSKA (reference sequence). Germline trimming cut 2 bases from V and 3 bases from J; bases unmatched to any gene: 7. This CDR3 spans 16 amino acids. This CDR3 reads CSARSDRGGHTGELFF. The CDR3 coding sequence is TGCAGTGCTAGATCTGACAGGGGGGGGCACACCGGGGAGCTGTTTTTT.

This clonotype has ten or more counts. This sequence joins TRBV7-2 and TRBJ1-4, with no clear D. This CDR3 is 13 amino acids long. V was pared by 5 bases and J by 8 bases, with 12 bases between. Germline CDR1 and CDR2: SGHTA and FQGNSA. The CDR3 coding sequence is TGTGCCAGCAGCCAACTGGGAGAGGAAAAACTGTTTTTT. Its protein is CASSQLGEEKLFF. Drawing the rest from reference TRBV7-2 and TRBJ1-4, the complete variable domain is GAGVSQSPSNKVTEKGKDVELRCDPISGHTALYWYRQSLGQGLEFLIYFQGNSAPDKSGLPSDRFSAERTGGSVSTLTIQRTQQEDSAVYLCASSQLGEEKLFFGSGTQLSVL.

The table lists this clonotype with a few counts. This CDR3 reads CSGTRDNQETQYF. CDR3 nucleotide sequence: TGCAGCGGAACCCGGGACAACCAAGAGACCCAGTACTTC. V is TRBV29-1 and J is TRBJ2-5, with D perhaps TRBD1 (6 bases). Germline CDR1 and CDR2: SQVTM and ANQGSEA. The CDR3 spans 13 residues. Trimming took off 7 bases at V and 0 bases at J, with 12 bases between the two ends.

This clonotype was observed many times. The genes are TRBV7-2 and TRBJ2-7; 15 bases are shared with TRBD2. The V segment lost 2 bases and the J segment 2 bases; nucleotides outside the gene matches: 7. CDR1 SGHTA and CDR2 FQGNSA come from the germline V gene. This CDR3 comprises 18 residues. The CDR3 is CASSLSGLAGGFAYEQYF. In nucleotides, the CDR3 is TGTGCCAGCAGCTTATCGGGACTAGCGGGAGGCTTTGCCTACGAGCAGTACTTC.

This clonotype has at least ten counts. The V call is TRBV20-1, the J call TRBJ2-7; D is unresolved. CDR1 DFQATT and CDR2 SNEGSKA come from the germline V gene (reference sequence). This CDR3 has 12 residues. V lost 3 bases and J 1 base, leaving 7 bases between the germline ends. This CDR3 reads CSASVFSYEQYF. DNA of the CDR3: TGCAGTGCTAGTGTGTTTTCCTACGAGCAGTACTTC.

This clonotype was picked up a small number of times. V is TRBV7-3 and J is TRBJ2-1; TRBD2 matches at 14 bases. The CDR3 is 18 amino acids. Looked up from germline, CDR1 is SGHTA and CDR2 is FQGTGA. Germline trimming cut 1 base from V and 4 bases from J; bases unmatched to any gene: 6. In DNA form, the CDR3 reads TGTGCCAGCAGCTTAATCCCGGGGACTAGCGGGAGATACAATGAGCAGTTCTTC. Encoded protein: CASSLIPGTSGRYNEQFF.

This clonotype has ten or more counts. The V call is TRBV20-1, the J call TRBJ1-2; D gene uncertain. CDR3 length: 13 amino acids. Between the trimmed V and J ends, which lost 4 bases and 4 bases, there was a span of 13 bases. Germline CDR1 and CDR2: DFQATT and SNEGSKA (reference sequence). CDR3 loop: CSANLPPFYGYTF. DNA for the CDR3: TGCAGTGCTAATCTCCCTCCTTTCTATGGCTACACCTTC.

Points on this clonotype: One junction end disagrees with the germline gene, perhaps due to a read error. The chain recombines TRBV20-1 with TRBJ1-4; TRBD1 agrees at 10 bases. Germline-derived CDR1 and CDR2 are DFQATT and SNEGSKA (reference sequence). The CDR3 is 18 amino acids. Here the CDR3 reads CSVRDRTGGWATNEKLFF. The CDR3 DNA reads as TGCAGTGTTAGAGACAGGACAGGGGGTTGGGCAACTAATGAAAAACTGTTTTTT.

Ten or more counts support this clonotype. The rearrangement joins TRBV5-1 to TRBJ2-7; TRBD2 matches at 7 bases. The V gene's germline CDR1 is SGHRS and CDR2 YFSETQ. The CDR3 runs 12 residues. Trimming removed 2 bases from V and 5 bases from J; junction bases left unmatched: 1. The CDR3 DNA sequence: TGCGCCAGCAGCTTCGGGACTAACGAGCAGTACTTC. Its protein is CASSFGTNEQYF.

This clonotype has a count of ten or more. The chain has TRBV11-2 and TRBJ1-1; D call uncertain. Trimming cost V 2 bases and J 10 bases, with 14 bases left between them. There are 13 residues in the CDR3. Germline V gene sequence: CDR1 SGHAT, CDR2 FQNNGV. The CDR3 DNA reads TGTGCCAGCAGCTTATCCCGGTCCGCTGGAGCTTTCTTT. Amino acid sequence: CASSLSRSAGAFF. Full variable domain (missing parts from reference TRBV11-2 and TRBJ1-1): EAGVAQSPRYKIIEKRQSVAFWCNPISGHATLYWYQQILGQGPKLLIQFQNNGVVDDSQLPKDRFSAERLKGVDSTLKIQPAKLEDSAVYLCASSLSRSAGAFFGQGTRLTVV.

Many counts were recorded for this clonotype. The chain links TRBV29-1 to TRBJ2-1; D is uncertain. The CDR3 sequence is 13 residues long. Germline CDR1 SQVTM, CDR2 ANQGSEA. V lost 4 bases and J 2 bases, leaving 9 bases between the germline ends. CDR3 nucleotides: TGCAGCGTTGCCACGGAAGCCTACAATGAGCAGTTCTTC. Translation gives CSVATEAYNEQFF.

This chain joins TRBV29-1 and TRBJ1-4; TRBD1 is a possible D gene (5 bases). The V end was cut by 6 bases, the J end by 8 bases, with 22 bases between. Germline CDR1 is SQVTM and CDR2 is ANQGSEA. This CDR3 is built from 15 residues. In DNA, the CDR3 is TGCAGCGTCTTCCTCCCCCAGGGCGCGGGCGAAAAACTGTTTTTT. Translating it yields CSVFLPQGAGEKLFF. Based on the CDR3 plus reference TRBV29-1 and TRBJ1-4, the full variable domain is SAVISQKPSRDICQRGTSLTIQCQVDSQVTMMFWYRQQPGQSLTLIATANQGSEATYESGFVIDKFPISRPNLTFSTLTVSNMSPEDSSIYLCSVFLPQGAGEKLFFGSGTQLSVL.

The sample holds many counts of this clonotype. The J gene is TRBJ2-7, the V gene TRBV7-9; 7 nucleotides agree with TRBD1. The V and J ends lost 10 bases and 0 bases, in that order; junction bases with no gene match: 9. CDR1 SEHNR and CDR2 FQNEAQ come from the germline V gene (reference sequence). The CDR3 loop spans 14 amino acids. DNA of the CDR3: TGTGCCATCGAACTAAGGGACAGCTCCTACGAGCAGTACTTC. It specifies CAIELRDSSYEQYF.

This clonotype turned up a few times. V usage is TRBV20-1 and J usage is TRBJ2-1; TRBD2 matches 10 bases. The CDR3 loop spans 14 amino acids. Germline CDR1 and CDR2: DFQATT and SNEGSKA (reference sequence). V shed 5 bases, J shed 4 bases, and the junction held 5 bases outside the gene matches. DNA of the CDR3: TGCAGTGCTGTTACTAGCGGGAATTACAATGAGCAGTTCTTC. Translating it yields CSAVTSGNYNEQFF.